These 16 T cell receptor beta chains came from one sample sequenced in a study of metastatic and nonmetastatic thyroid tumors (dated by TCRdb to 2019 to 2021). No patient had received any treatment before thyroid surgery. Libraries were made using PCR. Sequencing took place on an Illumina HiSeq 4000. The public reads were run again by TCRdb, first through fastp at Q25 and then through MiXCR, and only productive beta chains were kept. Counted in this sample were roughly 98,000 clones; approximately 15% of them appeared once. Clones ranked in the top ten supply roughly 4% of the sample. The sequenced sample was blood. These receptors came from a female donor with papillary thyroid cancer or a benign thyroid nodule (not recorded which). Some clones in this sample may be carry-over from other donors' samples.

This clone showed up many times. The J gene is TRBJ1-5, the V gene TRBV11-2, with D perhaps matching TRBD1 (5 bases). Germline lookup yields CDR1 SGHAT and CDR2 FQNNGV. This CDR3 is built from 16 residues. V was cut by 4 bases and J by 1 base, with 14 bases left in between. CDR3 loop: CASSWGGSGSNQPQHF. Written as DNA, the CDR3 is TGTGCCAGCAGCTGGGGGGGTTCGGGAAGCAATCAGCCCCAGCATTTT.

In the case of this clone: Relative to the germline gene, one junction end is altered; a read error may explain this. This chain links TRBV28 with TRBJ1-3; 7 bases line up with TRBD1. Germline V gives CDR1 MDHEN, CDR2 SYDVKM. This CDR3 contains 14 residues. The CDR3 loop is CASSETGVGNTIYF. The CDR3 DNA reads TGTGCCAGCAGTGAAACAGGGGTGGGAAACACCATATACTTT.

This clone has a count of ten or more. The chain has TRBV7-2 and TRBJ2-2, with TRBD2 identical over 7 bases. From germline, CDR1 is SGHTA and CDR2 FQGNSA. The V gene end was trimmed by 1 base and the J gene end by 1 base; junction bases not matched to a gene: 0. This CDR3 spans 15 amino acids. In DNA form, the CDR3 reads TGTGCCAGCAGCTTAGTAGCGGGGAACACCGGGGAGCTGTTTTTT. Encoded protein: CASSLVAGNTGELFF.

The sample holds many counts of this clone. This specimen includes other DNA sequences encoding the same CDR3. The CDR3 DNA reads as TGCGCCAGCAGCCCGGGACAGGGGAAGGAGTTCTTC. Protein sequence: CASSPGQGKEFF. The chain is built from TRBV10-2 and TRBJ2-1; 10 bases match TRBD1. This CDR3 has 12 residues. The ends lost 6 bases at V and 14 bases at J; junction bases unmatched: 7. Germline V lookup: CDR1 WSHSY, CDR2 SAAADI.

This clone appeared many times. The V call is TRBV11-1, the J call TRBJ2-3; no reliable D call. This CDR3 contains 17 residues. Trimming cost V 1 base and J 2 bases, with 16 bases left between them. Germline V gene lookup returns CDR1 SGHAT and CDR2 FQDESV (reference sequence). DNA of the CDR3: TGTGCCAGCAGCTTAGTAGGGCACCACATTTCCACAGATACGCAGTATTTT. Its protein product is CASSLVGHHISTDTQYF.

For this clone: One end of the junction does not line up with germline, which may come from a read error. J is TRBJ1-2 and V is TRBV6-6; D not resolved. The CDR3 runs 14 residues. The germline V gene has CDR1 MNHNY and CDR2 SVGAGI (reference sequence). The CDR3 reads CASSYGTVGYGYTF. CDR3 nucleotides: TGTGCCAGTAGTTATGGAACAGTTGGCTATGGCTACACCTTC.

At least ten counts were recorded for this clone. The chain couples TRBV6-5 to TRBJ2-1; 11 bases are a match to TRBD1. From germline, CDR1 is MNHEY and CDR2 SVGAGI. The CDR3 loop spans 16 amino acids. Trimming cost V 3 bases and J 7 bases; bases outside gene matches: 8. The CDR3 nucleotides are TGTGCCAGCAGTTATACGGGACAGGGGGGTTGGAATGAGCAGTTCTTC. This gives the protein CASSYTGQGGWNEQFF.

This clone was found many times. The chain carries TRBV28 and TRBJ1-4, with TRBD1 matching over 10 bases. Germline assignment: CDR1 MDHEN and CDR2 SYDVKM. This CDR3 comprises 18 residues. V shed 2 bases, J shed 5 bases, and the junction held 11 bases outside the gene matches. This CDR3 reads CASSLGWTGGAQNEKLFF. As DNA, the CDR3 is TGTGCCAGCAGTTTAGGTTGGACAGGGGGGGCGCAGAATGAAAAACTGTTTTTT.

This clone was counted ten times or more. The chain combines TRBV5-1 with TRBJ2-7; D perhaps matches TRBD2 (5 bases). Germline loops: CDR1 SGHRS, CDR2 YFSETQ. The CDR3 is 14 residues long. Between the trimmed V and J ends, which lost 3 bases and 2 bases, there was a span of 12 bases. Here the CDR3 reads CASSSGILTYEQYF. The CDR3 bases are TGCGCCAGCAGCTCCGGGATCCTCACCTACGAGCAGTACTTC.

This clone was observed many times. The V gene is TRBV9, the J gene TRBJ2-2; D unresolved. The germline gives CDR1 SGDLS, CDR2 YYNGEE. The CDR3 totals 13 residues. V shed 0 bases and J shed 5 bases, with 5 bases lying between them. CDR3 sequence reads: CASSVGLTGELFF. The CDR3 DNA is TGTGCCAGCAGCGTAGGTCTTACCGGGGAGCTGTTTTTT.

This clone was seen at least ten times. DNA for the CDR3: TGCGCCAGCAGCCCCATCTGGAGCGGTACGGAGTTCGAGCAGTACTTC. Residues: CASSPIWSGTEFEQYF. The V and J genes are TRBV5-1 and TRBJ2-7; D possibly corresponds to TRBD2 (5 bases). Per the germline V gene, CDR1 is SGHRS and CDR2 is YFSETQ. The V gene lost 4 bases and the J gene lost 6 bases, with 23 bases spanning the gap. The CDR3 loop spans 16 amino acids.

For this clone: A much bigger clone sits one base away, suggesting this may be a read error. The rearrangement joins TRBV20-1 to TRBJ1-1, with D unclear. The CDR3 length is 12 residues. Germline CDR1 and CDR2: DFQATT and SNEGSKA (reference sequence). Trimming shortened V by 8 bases and J by 0 bases, and 10 bases separated the two germline ends. The CDR3 bases are TGCAGTTCCTTCGGCCTGAACACTGAAGCTTTCTTT. It yields the protein CSSFGLNTEAFF.

This clone was recorded at least ten times. The chain is built from TRBV12-3 or TRBV12-4 and TRBJ1-2, with D maybe TRBD1 (6 bases). Trimming removed 0 bases at V and 5 bases at J, with 13 bases between. This CDR3 spans 15 amino acids. The DNA for the CDR3 is TGTGCCAGCAGTTTAGCGGGGGCAGGGGTGTATGGCTACACCTTC. It encodes CASSLAGAGVYGYTF.

This chain uses TRBV14 with TRBJ2-1, with 11 bases matching TRBD2. CDR3 length equals 17 residues. J lost 4 bases, V lost 0 bases, and 5 bases had no gene match. The germline V gene has CDR1 SGHDN and CDR2 FVKESK. The CDR3 is CASSQDLRLAGYNEQFF. Here the CDR3 DNA reads TGTGCCAGCAGCCAAGACTTGAGACTAGCGGGATACAATGAGCAGTTCTTC.

Turning to this clone: Given a much more abundant clone one base away, this may be a read error. CDR3 residues: CATTFVGATDTQYF. The CDR3 DNA follows: TGTGCCACCACATTCGTCGGGGCTACAGATACGCAGTATTTT. The chain combines TRBV28 with TRBJ2-3; D assignment may be TRBD1 or TRBD2 (5 bases each). Germline lookup yields CDR1 MDHEN and CDR2 SYDVKM. The CDR3 covers 14 residues. V lost 10 bases, J lost 3 bases, and 17 bases lay in between.

This clone was found many times. Distinct nucleotide sequences in the sample also encode this CDR3. V usage is TRBV9 and J usage is TRBJ1-2; D not certain. V lost 0 bases, J lost 4 bases, and 19 bases lay in between. Germline-derived CDR1 and CDR2 are SGDLS and YYNGEE. The CDR3 loop spans 17 amino acids. The CDR3, as DNA: TGTGCCAGCAGCGTAGATCCCGGAGTGCTGAGCAGCTATGGCTACACCTTC. Residues: CASSVDPGVLSSYGYTF.